Given below is one T cell receptor (beta chain) in context. Its specificity is not known. This sample is drawn from a study of shared clonotypes between healthy human individuals. Study results and caveats: Only blood was sampled; tissue repertoires likely differ.

Here immunoSEQ multiplex PCR was the method, and the copy in TCRdb shows in-frame clones only, minus some. Of hundreds of thousands of clones listed, approximately 73% are singletons. Germline-derived CDR1 and CDR2 are SEHNR and FQNEAQ (reference sequence). The CDR3 covers 14 residues. V was shortened by 2 bases and J by 4 bases, with 11 bases between the two germline ends. Sequenced material: memory CD4+ T cells sorted from blood. Regarding subset: CD45RA-negative fraction. This chain uses TRBV7-9 with TRBJ2-5; D perhaps matches TRBD1 (5 bases). This receptor was identified in a woman under 40 in good health. Here the CDR3 reads CASSLTQGIETQYF. The CDR3 DNA follows: TGTGCCAGCAGCTTAACTCAGGGAATAGAGACCCAGTACTTC. The full variable domain, its missing parts supplied by reference TRBV7-9 and TRBJ2-5, is DTGVSQNPRHKITKRGQNVTFRCDPISEHNRLYWYRQTLGQGPEFLTYFQNEAQLEKSRLLSDRFSAERPKGSFSTLEIQRTEQGDSAMYLCASSLTQGIETQYFGPGTRLLVL.